Below, one T cell receptor beta chain is given with its context. Its antigen has not been determined. Per-base quality was not reported, and no clone a single base away is much larger than it. These data come from a study of blood T cell repertoires in COVID-19 (TCRdb year 2020). Study-wide context: Collaborator samples came from the United States, Italy and Spain and covered acute and convalescent phases of COVID-19. The material from the prospective study consisted of cDNA or gDNA derived from T cells, B-cell-depleted T cells, or PBMCs. Subjects who had been exposed to COVID-19, were actively infected with it, or had recovered from it provided the deeply sampled blood TCRbeta repertoires that made up the dataset. The repertoires were made available in a free public database intended to serve as a resource for research on the immune response to SARS-CoV-2. Samples were obtained from the ongoing ImmuneRACE study (first 160 participants) and from about 1,300 subjects provided by 6 global collaborators. The sample metadata nearly always contained a de-identified subject ID, COVID-19 status, age in years and sex. Where HLA class I and class II types were available, the types were taken from metadata supplied by the sample provider, not from assay-based typing. Paper-wide results and their limitations: The quantity of clinical and demographic metadata differed by source and by participant and was supplied without curation.

CDR1 KGHSH and CDR2 LQKENI were looked up in the germline V gene. V is shortened by 6 bases, J by 6 bases, and the region joining them spans 20 bases. The cysteine opens and the phenylalanine closes a CDR3 of 15 amino acids. Solely the CDR3 DNA is kept, with 45 bases framed from the first base. TCRbeta CDR3 regions were amplified from genomic DNA using the immunoSEQ Assay, a bias-controlled multiplex PCR. The study's own analysis went as follows. Nucleated cell counts per sample were estimated from amplification of reference gene primers within the assay. Sequence reads were collapsed and filtered to measure the absolute abundance of every unique TCRbeta CDR3 rearrangement. For each sample, productive Simpson clonality was calculated as the square root of Simpson's diversity index across productive rearrangements. What TCRdb holds here is the immuneACCESS table cut down to in-frame rearrangements. Part of the clones is not present; checked against another copy, under half of the missing clones reflect an unresolved V gene, and the others are unexplained. Clone size and V and J calls were adopted from that table, with D and trimming inferred from the DNA. The sample table lists about 250,000 clones, around 83% of them with a count of one. The ten largest clones capture around 6% of the sample.

Collaborating institutions collected whole blood in K2EDTA tubes following their own protocols. For TCRbeta analysis, collaborator samples were shipped as frozen whole blood, as isolated PBMCs, or as DNA extracted from either sample type. The chain uses TRBV18 and TRBJ1-2, with a weak D call of TRBD1 (6 bases match). This TCR was sampled from an elderly man with acute or convalescent COVID-19. The sequencing input was peripheral blood. The CDR3 sequence is CASSRSPPGVDGYTF. The nucleotides are TGTGCCAGCTCTAGGTCCCCCCCAGGGGTGGATGGCTACACCTTC.